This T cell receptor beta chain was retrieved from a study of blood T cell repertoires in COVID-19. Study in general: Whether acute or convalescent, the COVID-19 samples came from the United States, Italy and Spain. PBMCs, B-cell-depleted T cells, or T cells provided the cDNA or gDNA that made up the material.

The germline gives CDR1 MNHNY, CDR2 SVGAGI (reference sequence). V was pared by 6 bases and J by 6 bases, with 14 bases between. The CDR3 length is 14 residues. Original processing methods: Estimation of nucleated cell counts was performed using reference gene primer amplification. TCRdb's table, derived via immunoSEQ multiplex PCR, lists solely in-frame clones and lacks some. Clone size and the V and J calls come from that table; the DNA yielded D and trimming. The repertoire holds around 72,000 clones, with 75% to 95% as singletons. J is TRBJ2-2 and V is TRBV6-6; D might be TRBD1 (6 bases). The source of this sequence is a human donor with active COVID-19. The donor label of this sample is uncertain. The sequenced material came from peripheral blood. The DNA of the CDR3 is TGTGCCAGCAGCCCGAGACAGGCCGCCGGGGAGCTGTTTTTT. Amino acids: CASSPRQAAGELFF.